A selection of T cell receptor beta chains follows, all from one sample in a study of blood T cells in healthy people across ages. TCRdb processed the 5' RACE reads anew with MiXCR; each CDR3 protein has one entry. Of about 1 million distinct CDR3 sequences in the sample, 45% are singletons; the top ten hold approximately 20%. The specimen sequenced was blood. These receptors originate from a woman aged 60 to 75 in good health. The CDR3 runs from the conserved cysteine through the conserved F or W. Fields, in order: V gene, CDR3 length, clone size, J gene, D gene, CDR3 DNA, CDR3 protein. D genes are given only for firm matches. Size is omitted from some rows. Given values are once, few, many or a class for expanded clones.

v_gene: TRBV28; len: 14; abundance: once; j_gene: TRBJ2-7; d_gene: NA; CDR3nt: TGTGCCAGCAGTTTATTTGGGGAAATTGGCGAGCAGTACTTC; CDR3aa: CASSLFGEIGEQYF
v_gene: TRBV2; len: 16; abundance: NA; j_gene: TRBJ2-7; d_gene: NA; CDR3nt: TGTGCCAGCAGTCGAACGAGCGGGCGGAGCTCCTACGGGCAGTACTTC; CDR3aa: CASSRTSGRSSYGQYF
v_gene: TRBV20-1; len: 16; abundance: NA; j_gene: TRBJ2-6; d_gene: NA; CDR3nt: TGCAGTGCTAGAAGTCCAGGGGCGCCTGGGGCCAACGTCCTGACTTTC; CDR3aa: CSARSPGAPGANVLTF
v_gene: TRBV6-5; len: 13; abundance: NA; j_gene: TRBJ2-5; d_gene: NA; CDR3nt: TGTGCCAGCAGTTACCCGAGCTGGGAGACCCAGTACTTC; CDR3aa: CASSYPSWETQYF
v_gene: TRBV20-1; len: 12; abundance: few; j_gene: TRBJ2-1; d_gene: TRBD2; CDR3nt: TGCAGTGCTTTAGCGGGAGTCAATGAGCAGTTCTTC; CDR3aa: CSALAGVNEQFF
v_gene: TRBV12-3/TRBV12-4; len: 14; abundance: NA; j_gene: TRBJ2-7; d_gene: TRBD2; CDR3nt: TGTGCCAGCACCCTTAGGAGCGGGAGATACGAGCAGTACTTC; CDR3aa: CASTLRSGRYEQYF
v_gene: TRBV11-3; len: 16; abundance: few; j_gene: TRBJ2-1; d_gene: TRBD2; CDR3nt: TGTGCCAGCAGCTTAGCTGGGACTAGGACCTACAATGAGCAGTTCTTC; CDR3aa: CASSLAGTRTYNEQFF
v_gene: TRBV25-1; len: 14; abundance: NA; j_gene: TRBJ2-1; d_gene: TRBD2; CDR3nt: TGTGCCAGCACTGAGCGGGAGGGCCCCAATGAGCAGTTCTTC; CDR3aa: CASTEREGPNEQFF
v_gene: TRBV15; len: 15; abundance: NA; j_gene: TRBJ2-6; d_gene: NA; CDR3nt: TGTGCCACCAGCAGAAGGGGCCCTGGGGCCAACGTCCTGACTTTC; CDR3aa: CATSRRGPGANVLTF
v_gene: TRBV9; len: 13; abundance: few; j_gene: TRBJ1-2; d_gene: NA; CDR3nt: TGTGCCAGCAGCCTACAGGATGAGATGGGCTACACCTTC; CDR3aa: CASSLQDEMGYTF
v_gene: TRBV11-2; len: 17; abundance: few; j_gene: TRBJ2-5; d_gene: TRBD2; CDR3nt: TGTGCCAGCAGCCCCCAGACTAGCGGGAGGAGGGGAGAGACCCAGTACTTC; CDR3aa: CASSPQTSGRRGETQYF
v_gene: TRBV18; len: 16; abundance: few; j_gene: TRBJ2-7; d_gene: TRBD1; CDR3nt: TGTGCCAGCTCACCGGCCGGGACAGGGAATTCCTACGAGCAGTACTTC; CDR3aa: CASSPAGTGNSYEQYF
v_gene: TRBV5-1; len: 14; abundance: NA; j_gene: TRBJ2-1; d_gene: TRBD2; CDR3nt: TGCGCCAGCAGCTTGGTTTTGGGGGAGGGTGAGCAGTTCTTC; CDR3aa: CASSLVLGEGEQFF
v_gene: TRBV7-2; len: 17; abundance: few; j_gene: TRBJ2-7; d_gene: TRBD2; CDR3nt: TGTGCCAGCAGCTTAGATGGGGGACTAGCGGGAGTCTACGAGCAGTACTTC; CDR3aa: CASSLDGGLAGVYEQYF
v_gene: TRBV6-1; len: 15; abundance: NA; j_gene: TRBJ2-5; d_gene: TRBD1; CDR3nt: TGTGCCAGCAGTGACGGACAGGGGGGGCGGGAGACCCAGTACTTC; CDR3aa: CASSDGQGGRETQYF
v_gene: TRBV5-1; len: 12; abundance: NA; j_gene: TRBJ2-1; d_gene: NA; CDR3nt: TGCGCCAGCAGGATAAGCGGCAATGAGCAGTTCTTC; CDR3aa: CASRISGNEQFF
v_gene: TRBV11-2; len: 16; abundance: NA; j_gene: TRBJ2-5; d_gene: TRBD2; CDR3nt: TGTGCCAGCAGCTTAGATCGGTGGGGGGGTGGAGATGAGCAGTACTTC; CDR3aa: CASSLDRWGGGDEQYF
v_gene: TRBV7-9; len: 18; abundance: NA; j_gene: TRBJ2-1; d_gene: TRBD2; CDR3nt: TGTGCCAGCAGCTTAGTAAGACTAGCGGGGCCCTCCTACAATGAGCAGTTCTTC; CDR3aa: CASSLVRLAGPSYNEQFF
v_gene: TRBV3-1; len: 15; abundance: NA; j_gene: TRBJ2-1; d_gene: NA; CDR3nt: TGTGCCAGCAGCCAAGATAGCGGTTCCTACAATGAGCAGTTCTTC; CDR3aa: CASSQDSGSYNEQFF
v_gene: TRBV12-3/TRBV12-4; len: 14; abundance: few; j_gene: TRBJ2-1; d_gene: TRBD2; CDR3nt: TGTGCCAGCAAGCAAGCGGGAGGGCCCTATGAGCAGTTCTTC; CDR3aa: CASKQAGGPYEQFF
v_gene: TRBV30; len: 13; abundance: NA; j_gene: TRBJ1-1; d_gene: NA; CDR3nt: TGTGCCTGGAAGTACGGACTCTACACTGAAGCTTTCTTT; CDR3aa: CAWKYGLYTEAFF
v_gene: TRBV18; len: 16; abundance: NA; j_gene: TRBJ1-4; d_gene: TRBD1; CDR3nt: TGTGCCAGCTCGCCCCGGGACAGCAATGTTAATGAAAAACTGTTTTTT; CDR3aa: CASSPRDSNVNEKLFF
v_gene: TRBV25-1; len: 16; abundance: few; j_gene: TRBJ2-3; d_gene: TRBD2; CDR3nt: TGTGCCAGCAGTGGACCGGGACTAGCATCGTCAGATACGCAGTATTTT; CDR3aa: CASSGPGLASSDTQYF
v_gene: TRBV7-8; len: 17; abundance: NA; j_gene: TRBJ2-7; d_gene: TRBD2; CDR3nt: TGTGCCAGCAGCCCCAATTCCGGGACTAGGGAGATCGACGAGCAGTACTTC; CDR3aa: CASSPNSGTREIDEQYF
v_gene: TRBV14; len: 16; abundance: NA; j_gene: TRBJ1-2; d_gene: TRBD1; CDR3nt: TGTGCCAGCAGCCAAGGTACAGGGGCCAGACACTATGGCTACACCTTC; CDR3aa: CASSQGTGARHYGYTF